One sample yielded the 24 T cell receptor beta chains listed below, sequenced in a study of cytomegalovirus exposure and HLA in healthy donors. In the PCR, 60 Vbeta and 13 Jbeta primers were used. Profiled with immunoSEQ multiplex PCR; TCRdb holds only in-frame clones, not every one. The table lists 150,000 to 200,000 clones, just over 75% of them singletons. Sequenced sample: PBMCs. Receptor source: a woman aged 25-40 years in good health and CMV-seropositive.

This clone has a handful of counts. CDR3 protein: CASSQDVGASDNEQFF. The CDR3 DNA sequence: TGTGCCAGCAGCCAAGATGTGGGGGCATCAGACAATGAGCAGTTCTTC. The rearrangement links TRBV4-2 to TRBJ2-1; maybe TRBD1 (6 bases). V was pared by 0 bases and J by 5 bases, with 14 bases between. In germline, CDR1 is LGHNA, CDR2 YNFKEQ. The CDR3 is 16 amino acids.

The genes are TRBV5-8 and TRBJ2-1; TRBD2 aligns across 8 bases. Germline V gene lookup returns CDR1 SGHTS and CDR2 YDEGEE. The CDR3 runs to 16 residues. Trimming cost V 0 bases and J 4 bases; bases outside gene matches: 6. For the CDR3, the DNA is TGTGCCAGCAGCTTGGGAACGGGAGGGCCGTACAATGAGCAGTTCTTC. Its protein is CASSLGTGGPYNEQFF.

The gene calls are TRBV7-6 and TRBJ2-1; 11 bases agree with TRBD2. CDR1 is SGHVS and CDR2 is FNYEAQ in the germline V gene. The J segment lost 6 bases and the V segment lost 4 bases, leaving 8 bases of the junction unmatched. This CDR3 is 16 amino acids long. The CDR3 spells CASSSVAGGRPNEQFF. The CDR3 bases are TGTGCCAGCAGCTCCGTAGCGGGAGGGAGACCCAATGAGCAGTTCTTC. Looking up the rest from reference TRBV7-6 and TRBJ2-1 gives the full variable domain: GAGVSQSPRYKVTKRGQDVALRCDPISGHVSLYWYRQALGQGPEFLTYFNYEAQQDKSGLPNDRFSAERPEGSISTLTIQRTEQRDSAMYRCASSSVAGGRPNEQFFGPGTRLTVL.

The chain couples TRBV27 to TRBJ1-1; D uncertain. Germline CDR1 is MNHEY and CDR2 is SMNVEV (reference sequence). The CDR3 is made up of 13 amino acids. Trimming cost V 3 bases and J 6 bases, with 11 bases left between them. The DNA of the CDR3 is TGTGCCAGCAGTTTCTCGCAGGCCTCTGAAGCTTTCTTT. It codes for CASSFSQASEAFF.

The chain links TRBV19 to TRBJ1-5; 7 bases fit TRBD1. Germline V CDR1 and CDR2: LNHDA, SQIVND (reference sequence). V shed 4 bases, J shed 4 bases, and the junction held 7 bases outside the gene matches. The CDR3 length is 15 residues. The CDR3 nucleotides read TGTGCCAGTAGTACAAACCGGGACAGAAATCAGCCCCAGCATTTT. Residues: CASSTNRDRNQPQHF.

The DNA for the CDR3 is TGTGCCAGCAGCTTAGATAGCGGGAGAACCTTGTACGAGCAGTACTTC. Protein product: CASSLDSGRTLYEQYF. The chain links TRBV11-3 to TRBJ2-7; 9 bases are shared with TRBD2. Trimming at V came to 0 bases and at J to 4 bases, leaving 7 bases not matched to a gene. CDR1 and CDR2 from the germline V gene are SGHNT and YENEEA. There are 16 residues in the CDR3.

The chain employs TRBV7-9 and TRBJ2-1; D might be TRBD1 (6 bases). Trimming pared 7 bases from V and 15 bases from J, leaving 19 bases between. The CDR3 runs 12 residues. Per the germline V gene, CDR1 is SEHNR and CDR2 is FQNEAQ (reference sequence). The CDR3 DNA reads as TGTGCCAGCACCCCGGGGCAGGGGCGAGGGTTCTTC. This translates into CASTPGQGRGFF.

J is TRBJ1-2 and V is TRBV30, with 8 positions matching TRBD1. The CDR3 length is 14 residues. J gave up 0 bases and V 5 bases, and 5 bases lay outside the gene matches. Germline V gives CDR1 GTSNPN, CDR2 SVGIG (reference sequence). The CDR3 sequence: CAWGRTGTNYGYTF. The CDR3 region has the DNA TGTGCCTGGGGCCGGACAGGGACTAACTATGGCTACACCTTC.

The chain links TRBV30 to TRBJ1-2; 9 nucleotides align to TRBD1. J was trimmed by 7 bases and V by 4 bases; bases with no gene match: 7. CDR3 length: 13 amino acids. Per the germline V gene, CDR1 is GTSNPN and CDR2 is SVGIG (reference sequence). CDR3 coding DNA: TGTGCCTGGACCCAACAGGGGGCGACTGGCTACACCTTC. It specifies CAWTQQGATGYTF.

This chain links TRBV5-1 with TRBJ2-7; possibly TRBD1 for D (6 bases). CDR1 and CDR2 (germline): SGHRS, YFSETQ. Trimming took off 4 bases at V and 1 base at J, with 12 bases between the two ends. There are 14 residues in the CDR3. In DNA, the CDR3 is TGCGCCAGCAGCGTACAGGGTCTGTCCTACGAGCAGTACTTC. It encodes CASSVQGLSYEQYF.

The CDR3 is CASQGLAAGANVLTF. The CDR3, as DNA: TGTGCCAGCCAGGGACTAGCGGCTGGGGCCAACGTCCTGACTTTC. This chain joins TRBV19 and TRBJ2-6; 11 bases line up with TRBD2. CDR1 and CDR2 from the germline V gene are LNHDA and SQIVND (reference sequence). Trimming took 9 bases from V and 2 from J; bases not matched to a gene: 3. The CDR3 covers 15 residues.

The chain employs TRBV29-1 and TRBJ2-2; 8 bases align to TRBD1. This CDR3 has 13 amino acids. Germline CDR1 SQVTM, CDR2 ANQGSEA. The V gene end was trimmed by 7 bases and the J gene end by 1 base; junction bases not matched to a gene: 2. CDR3 protein: CSGGTGNTGELFF. The CDR3, as DNA: TGCAGCGGGGGGACAGGGAACACCGGGGAGCTGTTTTTT.

The gene calls are TRBV19 and TRBJ2-3, with TRBD2 matching 12 bases. The J segment lost 3 bases and the V segment lost 6 bases, leaving 4 bases of the junction unmatched. This CDR3 region has 15 residues. Germline values: CDR1 LNHDA, CDR2 SQIVND (reference sequence). CDR3: CASSRTSGRTDTQYF. The CDR3 coding sequence is TGTGCCAGTAGCCGAACTAGCGGGAGGACAGATACGCAGTATTTT.

The chain joins TRBV5-6 to TRBJ1-3, with no clear D. Germline CDR1 and CDR2: SGHDT and YYEEEE. CDR3 length: 12 residues. Deletions cut 0 bases from V and 4 bases from J, with 2 bases between. CDR3 region: CASSLAGNTIYF. The CDR3, as DNA: TGTGCCAGCAGCTTGGCAGGAAACACCATATATTTT.

This clone appeared once. V is TRBV9 and J is TRBJ2-3, with a possible D match to TRBD2 (9 bases). CDR3 size: 17 residues. V lost 6 bases, J lost 3 bases, and 23 bases lay in between. Germline V gene data show CDR1 as SGDLS and CDR2 as YYNGEE. CDR3 nucleotide sequence: TGTGCCAGCACCCAGGGGGCGGGAGGGCCGGAAACAGATACGCAGTATTTT. Protein: CASTQGAGGPETDTQYF.

This chain connects TRBV5-1 to TRBJ2-7; the D gene is possibly TRBD2 (6 bases). Germline CDR1 reads SGHRS; CDR2 reads YFSETQ. CDR3 size: 14 residues. V was clipped by 5 bases and J by 4 bases, with 16 bases between them. The CDR3 coding sequence is TGCGCCAGCAGGCCGGGACTTAACCTTTACGAGCAGTACTTC. This gives the protein CASRPGLNLYEQYF.

This clone was seen more than once but under ten times. This chain uses TRBV4-1 with TRBJ2-7; no definite D call. In germline, CDR1 is MGHRA, CDR2 YSYEKL. V lost 4 bases to trimming and J lost 1 base, with 8 bases between them. The CDR3 extends over 13 amino acids. The CDR3 nucleotides are TGCGCCAGCAGCCGCCTATCGTCCTACGAGCAGTACTTC. Translation gives CASSRLSSYEQYF.

V gene TRBV28 combines with J gene TRBJ2-1, with 9 bases aligning to TRBD2. The CDR3 has 15 residues. The junction had 7 bases not matched to a gene; V was cut back by 5 bases and J by 5 bases. CDR1 is MDHEN, CDR2 SYDVKM, per germline. CDR3 sequence: CASSPRTSVNNEQFF. In DNA, the CDR3 is TGTGCCAGCAGTCCGCGGACTAGCGTTAACAATGAGCAGTTCTTC.

V is TRBV9 and J is TRBJ2-3; no definite D call. Germline CDR1 reads SGDLS; CDR2 reads YYNGEE. Deletions cut 6 bases from V and 2 bases from J, with 19 bases between. There are 16 residues in the CDR3. The CDR3 nucleotides are TGTGCCAGCAACAGTCCCCCCGACACTCACACAGATACGCAGTATTTT. Translated: CASNSPPDTHTDTQYF.

Only a few counts were recorded for this clone. The rearrangement joins TRBV15 to TRBJ2-7, with D uncertain. The ends were cut back, 6 bases at V and 5 bases at J, with 14 bases in the middle. Germline loops: CDR1 LNHNV, CDR2 YYDKDF (reference sequence). The CDR3 runs to 13 residues. The CDR3: CATRPILNDEQYF. CDR3 nucleotides: TGTGCCACCAGACCAATTCTAAACGACGAGCAGTACTTC.

This chain joins TRBV5-1 and TRBJ2-7; D is unresolved. There are 11 residues in the CDR3. The germline gives CDR1 SGHRS, CDR2 YFSETQ. The V end was cut by 5 bases, the J end by 2 bases, with 5 bases between. The CDR3 sequence: CASSTAYEQYF. CDR3 coding DNA: TGCGCCAGCAGTACGGCCTACGAGCAGTACTTC.

A remark on this clone: One junction end does not reproduce the germline sequence, and a read error may be involved. This chain joins TRBV28 and TRBJ2-7; TRBD2 aligns across 13 bases. This CDR3 comprises 13 residues. Germline loops: CDR1 MDHEN, CDR2 SYDVKM. This CDR3 is CASSSSRTSGSDF. As DNA, the CDR3 is TGTGCCAGCAGTTCCTCCCGGACTAGCGGGAGCGACTTC.

The chain couples TRBV28 to TRBJ2-5; TRBD1 aligns across 7 bases. Germline V gene sequence: CDR1 MDHEN, CDR2 SYDVKM. Trimming took 6 bases from V and 5 from J; bases not matched to a gene: 12. The length of the CDR3 is 15 residues. The CDR3 loop reads CASSPNKRDSETQYF. Written as DNA, the CDR3 is TGTGCCAGCAGCCCGAATAAACGGGACAGTGAGACCCAGTACTTC.

This chain joins TRBV4-1 and TRBJ1-1; D perhaps matches TRBD1 (5 bases). The V end lost 3 bases, the J end lost 9 bases, and 14 bases lay between the germline ends. This CDR3 comprises 13 residues. The V gene's germline CDR1 is MGHRA and CDR2 YSYEKL. This chain's CDR3 is CASSQHQTAQAFF. The CDR3 nucleotides read TGCGCCAGCAGCCAGCACCAGACAGCACAAGCTTTCTTT.